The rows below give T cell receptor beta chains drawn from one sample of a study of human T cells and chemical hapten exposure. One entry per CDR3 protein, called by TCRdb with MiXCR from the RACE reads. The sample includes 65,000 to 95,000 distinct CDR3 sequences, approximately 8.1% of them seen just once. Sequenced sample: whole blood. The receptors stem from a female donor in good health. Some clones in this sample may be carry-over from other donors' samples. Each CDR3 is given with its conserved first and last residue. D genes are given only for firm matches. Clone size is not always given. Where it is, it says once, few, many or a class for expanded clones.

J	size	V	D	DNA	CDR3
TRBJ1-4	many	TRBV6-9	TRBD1	TGTGCCAGCAGTTATACGACAGGGGTCGAAAAACTGTTTTTT	CASSYTTGVEKLFF
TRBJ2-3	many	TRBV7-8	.	TGTGCCAGCAGCTTCGGGCGCCCCCCGACAGATACGCAGTATTTT	CASSFGRPPTDTQYF
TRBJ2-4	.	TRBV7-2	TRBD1	TGTGCCAGCAGCTTAGTGGGACAGGGGGCCCGCCTAGCCAAAAACATTCAGTACTTC	CASSLVGQGARLAKNIQYF
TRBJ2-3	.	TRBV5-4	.	TGTGCCAGCAGCTTCTTCGCGGAAAGCACAGATACGCAGTATTTT	CASSFFAESTDTQYF
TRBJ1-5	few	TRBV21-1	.	TGTGCCAGCAGCAACGACAGGGTCAATCAGCCCCAGCATTTT	CASSNDRVNQPQHF
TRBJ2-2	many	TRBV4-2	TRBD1	TGTGCCAGCAGCCAAGGGGACAGGGACACCGGGGAGCTGTTTTTT	CASSQGDRDTGELFF
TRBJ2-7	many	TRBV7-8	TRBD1	TGTGCCAGCAGCTTAGCGCGACAGGGACCCTACGAGCAGTACTTC	CASSLARQGPYEQYF
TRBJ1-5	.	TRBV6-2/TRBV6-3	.	TGTGCCAGCAGCTCCAGGGTGGAGGATCAGCCCCAGCATTTT	CASSSRVEDQPQHF
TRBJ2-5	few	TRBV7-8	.	TGTGCCAGCAGCAAAGAGACCCAGTACTTC	CASSKETQYF
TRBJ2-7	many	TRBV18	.	TGTGCCAGCTCACCCCAGGGTCTATCAGCCGACGAGCAGTACTTC	CASSPQGLSADEQYF
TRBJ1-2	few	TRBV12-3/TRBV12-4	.	TGTGCCAGCAGCAGGACGGCCTATGGCTACACCTTC	CASSRTAYGYTF
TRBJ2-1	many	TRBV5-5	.	TGTGCCAGCAGCATGATGGGCTCCTACAATGAGCAGTTCTTC	CASSMMGSYNEQFF
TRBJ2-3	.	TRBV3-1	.	TGTGCCAGCAGCCAAGGACGAGCAGATACGCAGTATTTT	CASSQGRADTQYF
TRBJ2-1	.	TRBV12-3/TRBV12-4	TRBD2	TGTGCCAGCAGTTTCCGGAGACTAGCGGTGCACAATGAGCAGTTCTTC	CASSFRRLAVHNEQFF
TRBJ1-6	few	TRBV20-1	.	TGCAGTGCTGCCCTCTCCGGGGGTATCGCTGATTCACCCCTCCACTTT	CSAALSGGIADSPLHF
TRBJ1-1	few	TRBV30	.	TGTGCCTGGAGAAAGGGGCACATACTGAACACTGAAGCTTTCTTT	CAWRKGHILNTEAFF
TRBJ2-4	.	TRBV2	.	TGTGCCAGCAGTGAATTATCCCCAGCCGCGAACATTCAGTACTTC	CASSELSPAANIQYF
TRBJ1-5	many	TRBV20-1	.	TGCAGTGCTTGGGACGGACATCAGCCCCAGCATTTT	CSAWDGHQPQHF
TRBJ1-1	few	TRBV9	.	TGTGCCAGCAGCCGGAACCCTGGGGACACTGAAGCTTTCTTT	CASSRNPGDTEAFF
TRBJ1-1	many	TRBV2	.	TGTGCCAGCAGTGTATTGGGGCTTCCCGCCAATGAAGCTTTCTTT	CASSVLGLPANEAFF
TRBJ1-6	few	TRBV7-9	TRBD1	TGTGCCACTCCAGGGGACAGCAGTAATTCACCCCTCCACTTT	CATPGDSSNSPLHF
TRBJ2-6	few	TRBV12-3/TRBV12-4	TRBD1	TGTGCCAGCAGTGATTGGTCAGGGGGCGCCGGGGCCAACGTCCTGACTTTC	CASSDWSGGAGANVLTF
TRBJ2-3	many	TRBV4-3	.	TGCGCCAGCAGCCAAGGCCGGGACCTCAGCGAGAAGTATTTT	CASSQGRDLSEKYF
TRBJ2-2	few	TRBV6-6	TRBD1	TGTGCCAGCAGTAGACAGGGGGCGAACACCGGGGAGCTGTTTTTT	CASSRQGANTGELFF
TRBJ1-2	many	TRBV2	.	TGTGCCAGCAGTGGGGGCCAGGGCTATGGCTACACCTTC	CASSGGQGYGYTF
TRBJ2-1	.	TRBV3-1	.	TGTGCCAGCAGCCAATTCTCTAGGGACTTTATCTCCTTC	CASSQFSRDFISF
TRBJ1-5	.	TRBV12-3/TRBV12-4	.	TGTGCCAGCAGCCAACAGACAGTGGATCAGCCCCAGCATTTT	CASSQQTVDQPQHF
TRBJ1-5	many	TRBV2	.	TGTGCCAGCAGCGAAGGACAGAACAATCAGCCCCAGCATTTT	CASSEGQNNQPQHF
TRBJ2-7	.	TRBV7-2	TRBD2	TGTGCCAGCAGCTCCATTCCGGGGGGGCTTTACGAGCAGTACTTC	CASSSIPGGLYEQYF
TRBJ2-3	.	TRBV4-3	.	TGCGCCAGCAGCCAAGTAACAGGCACCGGCACAGATACGCAGTATTTT	CASSQVTGTGTDTQYF
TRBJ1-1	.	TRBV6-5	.	TGTGCCAGCACCAAAGGGGGGGAGAGTAGGAACACTGAAGCTTTCTTT	CASTKGGESRNTEAFF
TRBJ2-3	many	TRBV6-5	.	TGTGCCAGCAGACGGGGACTCATTTTCACAGATACGCAGTATTTT	CASRRGLIFTDTQYF
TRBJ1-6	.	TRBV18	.	TGTGCCAGCTCACCGGTTACCAGGGTGGATAATTCACCCCTCCACTTT	CASSPVTRVDNSPLHF
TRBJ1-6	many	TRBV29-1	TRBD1	TGCAGCGTTGAAGAAGGGACAGTTAATTCACCCCTCCACTTT	CSVEEGTVNSPLHF
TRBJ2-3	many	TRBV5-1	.	TGCGCCAGCAGCTTGGGATTGGGGGCCCAGCGCGCAGATACGCAGTATTTT	CASSLGLGAQRADTQYF
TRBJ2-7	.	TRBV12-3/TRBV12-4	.	TGTGCCAGCAGTGGGGGGTCCTACTACGAGCAGTACTTC	CASSGGSYYEQYF
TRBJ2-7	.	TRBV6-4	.	TGTGCCAGCAGTCCTGACGGCGTGAACGAGCAGTACTTC	CASSPDGVNEQYF
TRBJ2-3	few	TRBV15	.	TGTGCCACCAGCAGAGTTGGCAGGGTGACAGATACGCAGTATTTT	CATSRVGRVTDTQYF
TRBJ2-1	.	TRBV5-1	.	TGCGCCAGCAGCTATCAGGGGGGGGGCAATGAGCAGTTCTTC	CASSYQGGGNEQFF
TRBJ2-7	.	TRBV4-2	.	TGTGCCAGCAGCACCAGACGGAGCTCCGACGAGCAGTACTTC	CASSTRRSSDEQYF
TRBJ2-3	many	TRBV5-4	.	TGTGCCAGCAGCTACGACAGGATTTTTGGAGATACGCAGTATTTT	CASSYDRIFGDTQYF
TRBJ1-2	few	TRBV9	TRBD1	TGTGCCAGCAGCGTGGGGGACAGAGACTCTGGCTACACCTTC	CASSVGDRDSGYTF
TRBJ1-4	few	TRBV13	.	TGTGCCAGCAGCCGTCGCAGGACAGACAGAGTTAATGAAAAACTGTTTTTT	CASSRRRTDRVNEKLFF
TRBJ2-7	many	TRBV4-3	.	TGCGCCAGCAGCCAAGAGAGTAGTAGCGGTTACGAGCAGTACTTC	CASSQESSSGYEQYF
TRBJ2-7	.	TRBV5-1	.	TGCGCCAGCAGCTTGGCCGGGACTCCGGGCGGGGAGCAGTACTTC	CASSLAGTPGGEQYF
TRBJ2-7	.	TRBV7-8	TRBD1	TGTGCCAGCAGCTCCGTTCACCGGGACAGGGGCTACGAGCAGTACTTC	CASSSVHRDRGYEQYF